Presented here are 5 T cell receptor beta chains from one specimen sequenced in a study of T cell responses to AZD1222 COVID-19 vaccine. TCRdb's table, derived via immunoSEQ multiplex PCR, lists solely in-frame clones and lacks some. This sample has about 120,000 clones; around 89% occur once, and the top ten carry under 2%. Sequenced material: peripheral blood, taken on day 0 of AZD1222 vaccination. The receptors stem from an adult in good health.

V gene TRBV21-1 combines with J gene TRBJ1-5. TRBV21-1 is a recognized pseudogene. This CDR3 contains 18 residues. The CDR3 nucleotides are TGTGCCAGCAGCAAAGCAGGGCAGGCCTTAGATAGCAATCAGCCCCAGCATTTT. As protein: CASSKAGQALDSNQPQHF.

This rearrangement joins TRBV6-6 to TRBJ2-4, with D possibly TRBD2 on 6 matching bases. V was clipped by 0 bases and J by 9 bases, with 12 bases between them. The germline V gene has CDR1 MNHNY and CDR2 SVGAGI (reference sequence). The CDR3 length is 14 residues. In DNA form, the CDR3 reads TGTGCCAGCAGTTACTCGGAGGGATTAAGCATTCAGTACTTC. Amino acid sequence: CASSYSEGLSIQYF.

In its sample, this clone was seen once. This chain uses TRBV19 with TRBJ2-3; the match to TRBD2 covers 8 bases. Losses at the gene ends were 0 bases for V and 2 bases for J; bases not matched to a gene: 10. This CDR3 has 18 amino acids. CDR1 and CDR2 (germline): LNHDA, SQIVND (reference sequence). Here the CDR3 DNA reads TGTGCCAGTAGTATAGAGGGGAGGGCTAGCGGGCCCACAGATACGCAGTATTTT. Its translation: CASSIEGRASGPTDTQYF.

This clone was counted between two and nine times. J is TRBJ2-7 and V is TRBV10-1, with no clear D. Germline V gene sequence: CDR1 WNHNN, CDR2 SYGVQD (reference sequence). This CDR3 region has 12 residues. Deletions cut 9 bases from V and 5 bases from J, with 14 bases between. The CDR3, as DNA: TGCGCCAGTAATGACCGTTCCCACGAGCAGTACTTC. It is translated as CASNDRSHEQYF.

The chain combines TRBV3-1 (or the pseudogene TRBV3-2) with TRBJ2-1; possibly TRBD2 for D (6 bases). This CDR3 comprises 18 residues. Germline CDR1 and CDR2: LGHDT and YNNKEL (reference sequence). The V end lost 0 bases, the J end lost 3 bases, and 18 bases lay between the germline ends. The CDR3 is CASSQDLVGGRGYNEQFF. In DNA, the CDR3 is TGTGCCAGCAGCCAAGATCTGGTGGGGGGAAGGGGCTACAATGAGCAGTTCTTC.